The 29 T cell receptor beta chains below all came from one sample that was sequenced in a study of blood T cell repertoires in COVID-19. Assay used: immunoSEQ multiplex PCR; TCRdb lists only in-frame clones, some missing. The sample contains about 130,000 clones, around 88% of which appear only once. Material: peripheral blood. These receptors were obtained from a man in his fifties with acute or convalescent COVID-19.

The rearrangement uses TRBV19 and TRBJ1-1; D is undetermined. The CDR3 is 15 amino acids. In germline, CDR1 is LNHDA, CDR2 SQIVND (reference sequence). V was trimmed by 9 bases and J by 3 bases, leaving 20 bases between them. The CDR3 region has the DNA TGTGCCAGCTTTTTGGGCGAGGGTCGGTACACTGAAGCTTTCTTT. It translates to CASFLGEGRYTEAFF.

V usage is TRBV2 and J usage is TRBJ2-1; possibly TRBD2 for D (6 bases). The CDR3 is made up of 12 amino acids. V shed 3 bases and J shed 11 bases, with 11 bases lying between them. The germline V gene has CDR1 SNHLY and CDR2 FYNNEI. The CDR3 loop is CASSDRDSQQFF. The CDR3 DNA reads TGTGCCAGCAGTGATCGGGACTCCCAGCAGTTCTTC.

The rearrangement links TRBV5-8 to TRBJ1-5, with D perhaps matching TRBD1 (6 bases). V gave up 2 bases and J gave up 5 bases, with 20 bases separating them. The CDR3 spans 17 residues. The germline gives CDR1 SGHTS, CDR2 YDEGEE. CDR3 DNA: TGTGCCAGCAGCTTCCCCGGGACATCTGGGGGCTATCAGCCCCAGCATTTT. It translates to CASSFPGTSGGYQPQHF.

V and J are TRBV5-1 and TRBJ2-4; 16 bases agree with TRBD2. Germline loops: CDR1 SGHRS, CDR2 YFSETQ. The CDR3 has 16 residues. The trim removed 4 bases at V and 7 bases at J, leaving 5 bases unmatched. The CDR3 is CASSLGTSGRANIQYF. The CDR3, as DNA: TGCGCCAGCAGCCTCGGGACTAGCGGGAGGGCCAACATTCAGTACTTC.

The chain couples TRBV18 to TRBJ1-2; 8 positions match TRBD1. Trimming at V came to 3 bases and at J to 5 bases, leaving 8 bases not matched to a gene. CDR1 is KGHSH, CDR2 LQKENI, per germline. This CDR3 is 15 amino acids long. The CDR3 coding sequence is TGTGCCAGCTCACCTTCTCAGGGGGCGATGTATGGCTACACCTTC. Translating gives CASSPSQGAMYGYTF.

The chain combines TRBV27 with TRBJ1-1; 8 positions match TRBD1. Germline CDR1 MNHEY, CDR2 SMNVEV (reference sequence). Germline trimming cut 1 base from V and 2 bases from J; bases unmatched to any gene: 6. This CDR3 has 16 residues. This CDR3 reads CASSLWPGTGNTEAFF. The DNA for the CDR3 is TGTGCCAGCAGTTTATGGCCAGGGACAGGCAACACTGAAGCTTTCTTT.

There are a few counts of this clone. The CDR3 reads CASSLGRWEGTNEKLFF. CDR3 DNA sequence: TGTGCCAGCAGCTTAGGGCGTTGGGAGGGAACTAATGAAAAACTGTTTTTT. V gene TRBV7-9 combines with J gene TRBJ1-4, with unresolved D. This CDR3 comprises 17 residues. V was clipped by 1 base and J by 1 base, with 13 bases between them. CDR1 and CDR2 from the germline V gene are SEHNR and FQNEAQ (reference sequence).

This CDR3 is CASSDSSGGETQYF. The CDR3 coding sequence is TGTGCCAGCAGCGATTCTTCAGGGGGGGAGACCCAGTACTTC. V is TRBV11-2 and J is TRBJ2-5; tentatively, D is TRBD1 (7 bases). Trimming removed 5 bases at V and 5 bases at J, with 15 bases between. The V gene's germline CDR1 is SGHAT and CDR2 FQNNGV. The CDR3 totals 14 residues.

The chain joins TRBV5-1 to TRBJ2-2, with TRBD1 matching 7 bases. The V and J ends lost 4 bases and 8 bases, in that order; junction bases with no gene match: 8. The CDR3 contains 14 residues. CDR1 SGHRS and CDR2 YFSETQ come from the germline V gene. As DNA, the CDR3 is TGCGCCAGCAGCACGGGACAGCCAAGGGGGGAGCTGTTTTTT. Its translation: CASSTGQPRGELFF.

V and J are TRBV6-6 and TRBJ1-2; no reliable D call. Trimming removed 6 bases at V and 4 bases at J, with 15 bases between. Germline assignment: CDR1 MNHNY and CDR2 SVGAGI (reference sequence). This CDR3 has 14 residues. The CDR3: CASSQQSPLYGYTF. CDR3 bases: TGTGCCAGCAGCCAACAAAGTCCCCTCTATGGCTACACCTTC.

This chain joins TRBV7-9 and TRBJ1-1; D is perhaps TRBD1 (6 bases). The V gene lost 1 base and the J gene lost 4 bases, with 7 bases spanning the gap. This CDR3 comprises 13 residues. Germline lookup yields CDR1 SEHNR and CDR2 FQNEAQ (reference sequence). As DNA, the CDR3 is TGTGCCAGCAGCTTAGGGACAGTCACTGAAGCTTTCTTT. Its translation: CASSLGTVTEAFF.

This chain connects TRBV6-1 to TRBJ1-2; no firm D call. This CDR3 contains 17 residues. Between the trimmed V and J ends, which lost 4 bases and 2 bases, there was a span of 20 bases. Germline CDR1 is MNHNS and CDR2 is SASEGT. CDR3 amino acids: CASSVTAPGSFNYGYTF. The CDR3 coding sequence is TGTGCCAGCAGTGTGACCGCTCCGGGGTCTTTCAACTATGGCTACACCTTC.

This clone was observed once. This rearrangement joins TRBV29-1 to TRBJ2-1, with 10 bases aligning to TRBD1. V was clipped by 8 bases and J by 9 bases; unmatched bases: 13. This CDR3 spans 14 amino acids. Germline values: CDR1 SQVTM, CDR2 ANQGSEA. For the CDR3, the DNA is TGCAGCCATCGTAGGGACAGGGGTATTGGTGAGCAGTTCTTC. Residues: CSHRRDRGIGEQFF.

The chain joins TRBV3-1 (or the pseudogene TRBV3-2) to TRBJ2-1; D is possibly TRBD1 (5 bases). The V end lost 3 bases, the J end lost 14 bases, and 11 bases lay between the germline ends. This CDR3 region has 11 residues. Germline CDR1 and CDR2: LGHDT and YNNKEL (reference sequence). CDR3 protein: CASSQGPTKFF. The DNA for the CDR3 is TGTGCCAGCAGCCAGGGGCCGACGAAGTTCTTC.

This chain joins TRBV5-1 and TRBJ2-4; D might be TRBD2 (6 bases). Trimming stripped 6 bases from V and 0 bases from J, with 13 bases between. The CDR3 runs 15 residues. In germline, CDR1 is SGHRS, CDR2 YFSETQ. The CDR3 reads CASKVEGLAKNIQYF. The CDR3 bases are TGCGCCAGCAAGGTGGAGGGGTTAGCCAAAAACATTCAGTACTTC.

The V and J genes are TRBV25-1 and TRBJ1-2; tentative D call: TRBD1 (6 bases). The germline V gene has CDR1 MGHDK and CDR2 SYGVNS. V lost 8 bases and J lost 6, with 10 bases in between. This CDR3 spans 11 amino acids. The CDR3 reads CASEGGDGYTF. Written as DNA, the CDR3 is TGTGCCAGCGAGGGGGGGGATGGCTACACCTTC.

The chain is built from TRBV5-6 and TRBJ1-2; TRBD1 matches at 9 bases. Germline loops: CDR1 SGHDT, CDR2 YYEEEE. CDR3 size: 13 residues. Trimming cost V 4 bases and J 12 bases; bases outside gene matches: 10. CDR3 residues: CASSNPGQGLHTF. The CDR3, as DNA: TGTGCCAGCAGCAATCCGGGACAGGGTCTCCACACCTTC. Together with reference TRBV5-6 and TRBJ1-2, the CDR3 gives the full variable domain: DAGVTQSPTHLIKTRGQQVTLRCSPKSGHDTVSWYQQALGQGPQFIFQYYEEEERQRGNFPDRFSGHQFPNYSSELNVNALLLGDSALYLCASSNPGQGLHTFGSGTRLTVV.

The V and J genes are TRBV6-2 or TRBV6-3 and TRBJ2-7; TRBD1 matches at 10 bases. Germline-derived CDR1 and CDR2 are MNHEY and SVGEGT. This CDR3 is 14 amino acids long. Trimming cost V 4 bases and J 9 bases; bases outside gene matches: 9. DNA of the CDR3: TGTGCCAGCAGTTGGTTGGGACAGGGGTCGTCGCAGTACTTC. As protein: CASSWLGQGSSQYF.

The chain uses TRBV2 and TRBJ1-5, with 10 nucleotides matching TRBD1. Losses at the gene ends were 4 bases for V and 6 bases for J; bases not matched to a gene: 3. Germline V gene data show CDR1 as SNHLY and CDR2 as FYNNEI. CDR3 length: 14 amino acids. CDR3 bases: TGTGCCAGCAGTGGACAGGGGGCTAGTCAGCCCCAGCATTTT. It specifies CASSGQGASQPQHF.

The chain links TRBV5-1 to TRBJ1-1; D call uncertain. The CDR3 runs to 14 residues. The V gene lost 3 bases and the J gene lost 5 bases, with 14 bases spanning the gap. CDR1 SGHRS and CDR2 YFSETQ come from the germline V gene. For the CDR3, the DNA is TGCGCCAGCAGCTATAGGCGGGGAGAAACTGAAGCTTTCTTT. Amino acids: CASSYRRGETEAFF.

The chain carries TRBV7-2 and TRBJ1-5; 8 nucleotides align to TRBD1. With V trimmed by 5 bases and J by 13 bases, 10 bases remained unmatched. Germline V gives CDR1 SGHTA, CDR2 FQGNSA. This CDR3 region has 13 residues. The CDR3 loop is CASSATGTGPQHF. CDR3 sequence (DNA): TGTGCCAGCAGCGCCACCGGGACAGGCCCTCAGCATTTT.

The V call is TRBV6-5, the J call TRBJ1-1; 8 bases map to TRBD1. Germline assignment: CDR1 MNHEY and CDR2 SVGAGI. The CDR3 totals 15 residues. After removal of 7 bases from V and 4 bases from J, the junction contained 11 bases not matched to a gene. For the CDR3, the DNA is TGTGCCAGCAATACAGGGGGGCAGGGGGGCACTGAAGCTTTCTTT. Its protein is CASNTGGQGGTEAFF.

The rearrangement uses TRBV7-9 and TRBJ2-1; 16 bases are shared with TRBD2. This CDR3 has 18 amino acids. Per the germline V gene, CDR1 is SEHNR and CDR2 is FQNEAQ (reference sequence). The V and J ends lost 7 bases and 6 bases, in that order; junction bases with no gene match: 12. This CDR3 is CASTGPGTSGRVSNEQFF. The CDR3 coding sequence is TGTGCCAGCACCGGACCCGGGACTAGCGGGAGGGTTAGCAATGAGCAGTTCTTC. Filled out from reference TRBV7-9 and TRBJ2-1, the complete variable domain reads DTGVSQNPRHKITKRGQNVTFRCDPISEHNRLYWYRQTLGQGPEFLTYFQNEAQLEKSRLLSDRFSAERPKGSFSTLEIQRTEQGDSAMYLCASTGPGTSGRVSNEQFFGPGTRLTVL.

V usage is TRBV18 and J usage is TRBJ2-2; 8 bases are a match to TRBD1. The CDR3 length is 14 residues. Germline values: CDR1 KGHSH, CDR2 LQKENI. V shed 2 bases and J 6 bases; nucleotides not matched to a gene: 2. The CDR3 DNA sequence: TGTGCCAGCTCACCAGGGACAGGCGCCGGGGAGCTGTTTTTT. Its translation is CASSPGTGAGELFF.

The J gene is TRBJ1-2, the V gene TRBV28; a weak D match, TRBD1 (5 bases). The CDR3 runs to 12 residues. In germline, CDR1 is MDHEN, CDR2 SYDVKM. The ends were cut back, 7 bases at V and 8 bases at J, with 14 bases in the middle. CDR3 region: CASMGTSYGYTF. Here the CDR3 DNA reads TGTGCCAGCATGGGGACTTCCTACGGCTACACCTTC.

The table lists this clone with a count of one. This chain connects TRBV20-1 to TRBJ2-7, with D possibly matching TRBD1 (6 bases). Germline values: CDR1 DFQATT, CDR2 SNEGSKA (reference sequence). V was trimmed by 3 bases and J by 5 bases, leaving 11 bases between them. This CDR3 comprises 12 residues. The CDR3 nucleotides read TGCAGTGCTAGTCACAGGGCGGACGAGCAGTACTTC. It codes for CSASHRADEQYF.

This clone appeared a few times. This chain links TRBV18 with TRBJ1-2, with 10 bases matching TRBD1. Germline CDR1 is KGHSH and CDR2 is LQKENI. J gave up 8 bases and V 6 bases, and 15 bases lay outside the gene matches. The CDR3 covers 16 residues. CDR3 sequence reads: CASSPLGQGTTSGYTF. CDR3 nucleotides: TGTGCCAGCTCCCCCCTGGGACAGGGGACCACATCAGGCTACACCTTC.

The chain has TRBV5-6 and TRBJ1-1, with 10 bases identical to TRBD1. The CDR3 covers 16 residues. V lost 3 bases to trimming and J lost 1 base; unmatched junction nucleotides: 6. Germline V gives CDR1 SGHDT, CDR2 YYEEEE. CDR3 region: CASSSLGDRGNTEAFF. The CDR3, as DNA: TGTGCCAGCAGCTCGCTGGGGGACAGGGGGAACACTGAAGCTTTCTTT.

The rearrangement joins TRBV6-5 to TRBJ1-2; TRBD1 matches 9 bases. V lost 0 bases and J lost 8; bases outside the gene matches: 7. Germline V gene lookup returns CDR1 MNHEY and CDR2 SVGAGI. The CDR3 runs to 15 residues. The CDR3 spells CASSYSGTGIEGYTF. For the CDR3, the DNA is TGTGCCAGCAGTTACTCGGGGACAGGGATAGAGGGCTACACCTTC.